This record concerns one T cell receptor (beta chain) sequence. Three pairs of healthy female monozygous twins were the donors. This sample is part of a study of identical twins' blood T cells. Overall study context: Around 50 million reads covered roughly six alpha-chain and roughly six beta-chain libraries.

V trimming: 6 bases; J trimming: 0 bases; junction bases outside the gene matches: 4. The CDR3 runs 15 residues. Libraries were made from RNA as TCR cDNA, using a modified protocol. TCRdb analysed the 5' RACE reads with MiXCR anew, one entry per CDR3 protein. The repertoire holds 300,000 to 400,000 distinct CDR3 sequences, with roughly 28% as singletons. The receptor was isolated from a woman aged 18 to 55 in good health. Sequencing was carried out using PBMCs. This chain uses TRBV12-3 or TRBV12-4 with TRBJ2-4, with TRBD1 matching over 8 bases. For the CDR3, the DNA is TGTGCCAGCAGCACGACAGGGGAAGCCAAAAACATTCAGTACTTC. Translating it yields CASSTTGEAKNIQYF.